The entry that follows covers one T cell receptor beta chain sequence. The data were obtained in a study of blood T cell repertoires in COVID-19. Study details: Some COVID-19 samples were acute and others convalescent; all came from the United States, Italy and Spain. T cells, B-cell-depleted T cells, or PBMCs provided the cDNA or gDNA that served as material.

V lost 5 bases to trimming and J lost 4 bases, with 12 bases between them. Germline V CDR1 and CDR2: ENHRY, SYGVKD. The CDR3 contains 14 residues. Original data processing: How many nucleated cells were present was estimated from reference gene primer amplification. Here immunoSEQ multiplex PCR was the method, and the copy in TCRdb shows in-frame clones only, minus some. V, J and clone size reflect that table, while D and trimming were determined from the DNA. The top ten hold roughly 6.5% of the sample, which has 60,000 to 75,000 clones, roughly 84% seen once. The sample comprised peripheral blood. The sequence was obtained from a man aged 50-59 years with active COVID-19. The V call is TRBV10-3, the J call TRBJ2-1; tentative D call: TRBD1 (6 bases). CDR3 protein: CAISTDSLYNEQFF. Here the CDR3 DNA reads TGTGCCATCAGTACGGACAGCCTTTACAATGAGCAGTTCTTC.